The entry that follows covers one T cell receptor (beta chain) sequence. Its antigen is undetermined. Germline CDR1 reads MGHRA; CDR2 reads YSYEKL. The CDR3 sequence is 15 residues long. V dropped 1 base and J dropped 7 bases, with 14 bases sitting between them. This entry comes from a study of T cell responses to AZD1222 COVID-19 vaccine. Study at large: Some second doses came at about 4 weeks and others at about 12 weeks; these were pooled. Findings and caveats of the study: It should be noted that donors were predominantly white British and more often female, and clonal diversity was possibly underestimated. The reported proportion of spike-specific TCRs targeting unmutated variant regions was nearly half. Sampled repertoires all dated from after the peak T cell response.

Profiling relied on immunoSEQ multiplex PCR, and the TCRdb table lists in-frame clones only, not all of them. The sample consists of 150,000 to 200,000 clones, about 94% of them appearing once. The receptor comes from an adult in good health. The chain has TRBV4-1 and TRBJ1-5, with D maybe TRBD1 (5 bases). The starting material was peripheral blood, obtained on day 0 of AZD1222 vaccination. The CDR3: CASSQGPGVRQPQHF. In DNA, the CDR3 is TGCGCCAGCAGCCAAGGACCGGGGGTGCGGCAGCCCCAGCATTTT.